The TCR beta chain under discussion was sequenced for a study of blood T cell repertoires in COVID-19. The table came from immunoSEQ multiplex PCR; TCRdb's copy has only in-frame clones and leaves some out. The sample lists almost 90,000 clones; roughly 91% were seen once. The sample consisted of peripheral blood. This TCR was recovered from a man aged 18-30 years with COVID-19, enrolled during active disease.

The CDR3 coding sequence is TGTGCCATGAGTCTAGCGCCGAGCTCCTACAATGAGCAGTTCTTC. Translation gives CAMSLAPSSYNEQFF. The chain uses TRBV10-3 and TRBJ2-1; a weak D match, TRBD2 (6 bases). Trimming removed 9 bases at V and 0 bases at J, with 15 bases between. CDR3 length equals 15 residues. Per germline, CDR1 ENHRY and CDR2 SYGVKD.